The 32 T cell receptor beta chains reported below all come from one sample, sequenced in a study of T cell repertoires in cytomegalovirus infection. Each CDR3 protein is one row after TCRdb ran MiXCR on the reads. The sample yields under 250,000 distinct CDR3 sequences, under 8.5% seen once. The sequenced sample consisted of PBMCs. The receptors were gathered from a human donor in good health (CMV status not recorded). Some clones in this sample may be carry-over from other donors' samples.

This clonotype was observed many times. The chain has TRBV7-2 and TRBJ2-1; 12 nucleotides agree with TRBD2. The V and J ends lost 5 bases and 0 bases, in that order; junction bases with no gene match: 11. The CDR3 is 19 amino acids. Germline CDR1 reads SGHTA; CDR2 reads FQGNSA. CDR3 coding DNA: TGTGCCAGCAGCCCCCCCGGGACTAGCGGGTATAGCTCCTACAATGAGCAGTTCTTC. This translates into CASSPPGTSGYSSYNEQFF.

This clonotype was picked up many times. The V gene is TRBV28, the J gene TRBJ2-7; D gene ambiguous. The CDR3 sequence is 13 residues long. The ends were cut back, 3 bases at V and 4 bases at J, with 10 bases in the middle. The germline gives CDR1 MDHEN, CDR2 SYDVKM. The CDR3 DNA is TGTGCCAGCAGTTTGGGCGCCAGGTACGAGCAGTACTTC. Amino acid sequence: CASSLGARYEQYF.

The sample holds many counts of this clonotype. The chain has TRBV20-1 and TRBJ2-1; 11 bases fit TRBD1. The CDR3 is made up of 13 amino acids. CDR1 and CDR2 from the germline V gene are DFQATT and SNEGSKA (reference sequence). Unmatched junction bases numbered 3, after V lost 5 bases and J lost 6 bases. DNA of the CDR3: TGCAGTGCTCGGACAGGGGGCTCCAATGAGCAGTTCTTC. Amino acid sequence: CSARTGGSNEQFF.

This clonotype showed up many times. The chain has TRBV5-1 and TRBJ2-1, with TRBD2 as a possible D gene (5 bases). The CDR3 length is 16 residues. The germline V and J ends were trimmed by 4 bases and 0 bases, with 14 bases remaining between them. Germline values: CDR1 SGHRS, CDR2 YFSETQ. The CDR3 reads CASSPLGVSSYNEQFF. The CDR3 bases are TGCGCCAGCAGCCCGTTGGGAGTTAGCTCCTACAATGAGCAGTTCTTC.

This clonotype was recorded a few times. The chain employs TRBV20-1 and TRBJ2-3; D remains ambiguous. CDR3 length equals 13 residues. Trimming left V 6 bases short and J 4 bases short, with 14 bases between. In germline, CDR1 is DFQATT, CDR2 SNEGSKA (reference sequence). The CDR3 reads CSAPRSRADTQYF. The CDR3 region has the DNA TGCAGTGCCCCACGGAGTCGCGCAGATACGCAGTATTTT.

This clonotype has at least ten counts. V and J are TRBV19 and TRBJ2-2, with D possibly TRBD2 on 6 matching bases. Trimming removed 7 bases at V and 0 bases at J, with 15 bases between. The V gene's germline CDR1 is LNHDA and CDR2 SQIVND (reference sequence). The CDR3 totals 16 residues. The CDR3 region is CASTGRPGANTGELFF. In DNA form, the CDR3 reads TGTGCCAGTACCGGTCGCCCGGGGGCGAACACCGGGGAGCTGTTTTTT.

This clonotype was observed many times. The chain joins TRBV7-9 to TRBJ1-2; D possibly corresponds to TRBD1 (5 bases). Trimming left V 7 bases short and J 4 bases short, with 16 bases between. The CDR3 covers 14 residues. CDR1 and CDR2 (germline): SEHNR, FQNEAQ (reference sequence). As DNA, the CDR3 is TGTGCCAGCACAATGAGGGGACGGAGCTATGGCTACACCTTC. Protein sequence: CASTMRGRSYGYTF.

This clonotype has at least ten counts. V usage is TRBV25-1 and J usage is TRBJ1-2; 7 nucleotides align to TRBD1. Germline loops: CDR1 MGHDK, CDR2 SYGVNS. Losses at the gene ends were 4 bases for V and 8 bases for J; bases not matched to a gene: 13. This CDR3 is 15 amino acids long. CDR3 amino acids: CASSAPRQGVGGYTF. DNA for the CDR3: TGTGCCAGCAGTGCCCCCCGACAGGGTGTGGGAGGCTACACCTTC.

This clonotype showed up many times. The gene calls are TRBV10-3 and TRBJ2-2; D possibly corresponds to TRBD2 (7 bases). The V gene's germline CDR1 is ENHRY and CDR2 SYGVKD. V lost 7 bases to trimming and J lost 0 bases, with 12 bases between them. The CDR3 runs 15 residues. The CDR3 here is CAINSGGANTGELFF. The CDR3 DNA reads TGTGCCATCAATTCGGGGGGCGCGAACACCGGGGAGCTGTTTTTT.

The CDR3 reads CASGPGGTDTQYF. DNA of the CDR3: TGTGCCAGTGGGCCAGGAGGGACAGATACGCAGTATTTT. The chain joins TRBV19 to TRBJ2-3; tentatively, D is TRBD2 (6 bases). The length of the CDR3 is 13 residues. CDR1 LNHDA and CDR2 SQIVND come from the germline V gene (reference sequence). Trimming pared 8 bases from V and 3 bases from J, leaving 12 bases between. Full variable domain (rest looked up from reference TRBV19 and TRBJ2-3): DGGITQSPKYLFRKEGQNVTLSCEQNLNHDAMYWYRQDPGQGLRLIYYSQIVNDFQKGDIAEGYSVSREKKESFPLTVTSAQKNPTAFYLCASGPGGTDTQYFGPGTRLTVL.

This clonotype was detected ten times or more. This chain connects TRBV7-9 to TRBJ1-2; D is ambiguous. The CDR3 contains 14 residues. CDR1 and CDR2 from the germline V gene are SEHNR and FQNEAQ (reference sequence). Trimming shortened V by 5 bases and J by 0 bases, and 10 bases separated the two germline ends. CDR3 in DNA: TGTGCCAGCAGCCCCTGGACCCCTAACTATGGCTACACCTTC. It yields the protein CASSPWTPNYGYTF.

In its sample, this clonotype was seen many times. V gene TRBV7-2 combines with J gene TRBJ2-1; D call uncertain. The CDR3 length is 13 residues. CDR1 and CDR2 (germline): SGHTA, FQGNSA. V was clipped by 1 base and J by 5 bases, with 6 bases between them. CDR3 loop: CASSLGQDNEQFF. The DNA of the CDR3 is TGTGCCAGCAGCTTAGGCCAAGACAATGAGCAGTTCTTC. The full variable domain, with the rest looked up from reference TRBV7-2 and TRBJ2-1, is GAGVSQSPSNKVTEKGKDVELRCDPISGHTALYWYRQSLGQGLEFLIYFQGNSAPDKSGLPSDRFSAERTGGSVSTLTIQRTQQEDSAVYLCASSLGQDNEQFFGPGTRLTVL.

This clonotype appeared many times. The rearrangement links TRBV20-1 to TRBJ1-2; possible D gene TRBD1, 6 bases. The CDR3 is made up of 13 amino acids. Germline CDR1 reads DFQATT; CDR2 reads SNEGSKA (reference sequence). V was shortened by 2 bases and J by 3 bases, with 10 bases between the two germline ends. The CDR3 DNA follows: TGCAGTGCTAGACTCCAGGGGCACTATGGCTACACCTTC. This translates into CSARLQGHYGYTF.

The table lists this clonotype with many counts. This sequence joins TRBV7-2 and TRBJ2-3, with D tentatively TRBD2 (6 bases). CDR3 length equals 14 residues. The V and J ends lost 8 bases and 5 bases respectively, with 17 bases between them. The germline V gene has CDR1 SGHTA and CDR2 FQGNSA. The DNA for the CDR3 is TGTGCCAGCTCAGAGGGAGGCATCGGAGATACGCAGTATTTT. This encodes CASSEGGIGDTQYF.

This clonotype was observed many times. In nucleotides, the CDR3 is TGCAGTGCTAGAGATCCGAGGACTAGCGGTGCCGGGGAGCTGTTTTTT. Protein product: CSARDPRTSGAGELFF. The chain has TRBV20-1 and TRBJ2-2, with 10 bases that match TRBD2. V dropped 0 bases and J dropped 6; count of bases not matched to a gene: 7. This CDR3 has 16 amino acids. The germline CDR1 and CDR2 sequences are DFQATT and SNEGSKA (reference sequence).

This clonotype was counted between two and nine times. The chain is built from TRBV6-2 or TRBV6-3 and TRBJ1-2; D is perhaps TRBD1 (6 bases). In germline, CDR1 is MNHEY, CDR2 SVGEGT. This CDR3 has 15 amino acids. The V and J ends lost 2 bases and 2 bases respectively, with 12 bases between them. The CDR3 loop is CASSYDRTENYGYTF. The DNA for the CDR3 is TGTGCCAGCAGTTACGACAGGACGGAAAACTATGGCTACACCTTC.

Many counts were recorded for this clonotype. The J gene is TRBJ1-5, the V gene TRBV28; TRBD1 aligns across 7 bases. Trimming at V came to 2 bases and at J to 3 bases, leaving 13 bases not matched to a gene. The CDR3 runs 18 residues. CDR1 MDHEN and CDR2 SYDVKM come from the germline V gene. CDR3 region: CASSLGVQGGYDNQPQHF. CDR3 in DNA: TGTGCCAGCAGTTTAGGGGTTCAGGGGGGATACGACAATCAGCCCCAGCATTTT.

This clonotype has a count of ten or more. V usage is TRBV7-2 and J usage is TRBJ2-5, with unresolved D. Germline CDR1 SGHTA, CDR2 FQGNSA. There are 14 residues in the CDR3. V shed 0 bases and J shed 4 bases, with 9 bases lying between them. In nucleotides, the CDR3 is TGTGCCAGCAGCTTAGCAGGTGTAGGAGAGACCCAGTACTTC. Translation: CASSLAGVGETQYF. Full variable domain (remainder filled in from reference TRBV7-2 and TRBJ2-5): GAGVSQSPSNKVTEKGKDVELRCDPISGHTALYWYRQSLGQGLEFLIYFQGNSAPDKSGLPSDRFSAERTGGSVSTLTIQRTQQEDSAVYLCASSLAGVGETQYFGPGTRLLVL.

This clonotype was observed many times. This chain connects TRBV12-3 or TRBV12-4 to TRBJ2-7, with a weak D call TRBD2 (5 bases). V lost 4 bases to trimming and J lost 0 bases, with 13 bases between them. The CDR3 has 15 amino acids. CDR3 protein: CASSYARGDSYEQYF. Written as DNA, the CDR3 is TGTGCCAGCAGTTATGCCCGGGGAGACTCCTACGAGCAGTACTTC.

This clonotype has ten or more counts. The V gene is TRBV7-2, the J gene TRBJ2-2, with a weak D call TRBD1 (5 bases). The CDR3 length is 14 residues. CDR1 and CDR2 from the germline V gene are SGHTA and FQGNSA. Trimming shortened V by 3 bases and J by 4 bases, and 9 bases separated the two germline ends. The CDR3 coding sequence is TGTGCCAGCAGCTTCGGACACACCACCGGGGAGCTGTTTTTT. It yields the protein CASSFGHTTGELFF.

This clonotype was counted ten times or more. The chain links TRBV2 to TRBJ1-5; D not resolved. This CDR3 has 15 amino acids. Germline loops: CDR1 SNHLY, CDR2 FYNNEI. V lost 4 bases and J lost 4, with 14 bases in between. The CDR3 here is CASSVMEQINQPQHF. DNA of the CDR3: TGTGCCAGCAGTGTCATGGAACAGATTAATCAGCCCCAGCATTTT.

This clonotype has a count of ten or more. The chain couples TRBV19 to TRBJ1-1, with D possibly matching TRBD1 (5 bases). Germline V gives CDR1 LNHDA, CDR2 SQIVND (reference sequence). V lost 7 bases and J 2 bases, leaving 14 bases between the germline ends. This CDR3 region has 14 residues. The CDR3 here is CASTKLGENTEAFF. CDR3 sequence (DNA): TGTGCCAGTACCAAGTTGGGGGAAAACACTGAAGCTTTCTTT.

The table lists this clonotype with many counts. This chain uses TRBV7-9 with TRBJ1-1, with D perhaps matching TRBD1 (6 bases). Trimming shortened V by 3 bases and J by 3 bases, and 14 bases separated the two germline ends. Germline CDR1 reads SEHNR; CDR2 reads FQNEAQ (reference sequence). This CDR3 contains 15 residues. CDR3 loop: CASSFGGVRDTEAFF. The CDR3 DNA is TGTGCCAGCAGCTTTGGGGGCGTCCGGGACACTGAAGCTTTCTTT.

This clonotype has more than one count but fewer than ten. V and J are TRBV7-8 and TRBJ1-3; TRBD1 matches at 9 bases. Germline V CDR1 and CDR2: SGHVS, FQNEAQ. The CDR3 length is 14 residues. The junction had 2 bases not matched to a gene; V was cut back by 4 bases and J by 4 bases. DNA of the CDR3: TGTGCCAGCAGCTCCACAGGGGGCGGAAACACCATATATTTT. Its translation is CASSSTGGGNTIYF.

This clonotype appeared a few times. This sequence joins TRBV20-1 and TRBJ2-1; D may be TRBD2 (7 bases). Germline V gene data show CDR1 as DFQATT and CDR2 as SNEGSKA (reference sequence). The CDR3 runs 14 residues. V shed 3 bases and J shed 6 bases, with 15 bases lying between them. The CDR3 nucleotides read TGCAGTGCTAGGACGGCGGGGGCTTTCAATGAGCAGTTCTTC. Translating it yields CSARTAGAFNEQFF.

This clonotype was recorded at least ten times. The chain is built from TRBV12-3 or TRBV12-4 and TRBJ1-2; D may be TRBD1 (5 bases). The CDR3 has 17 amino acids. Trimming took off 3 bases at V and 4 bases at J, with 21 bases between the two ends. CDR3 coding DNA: TGTGCCAGCAGTTTCGCGATGGGGACCCGGGGACCCTATGGCTACACCTTC. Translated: CASSFAMGTRGPYGYTF.

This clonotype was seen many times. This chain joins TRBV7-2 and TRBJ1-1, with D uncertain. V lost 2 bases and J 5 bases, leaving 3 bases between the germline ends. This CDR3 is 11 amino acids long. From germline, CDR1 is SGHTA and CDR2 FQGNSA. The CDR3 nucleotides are TGTGCCAGCAGCTTACGGACTGAAGCTTTCTTT. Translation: CASSLRTEAFF.

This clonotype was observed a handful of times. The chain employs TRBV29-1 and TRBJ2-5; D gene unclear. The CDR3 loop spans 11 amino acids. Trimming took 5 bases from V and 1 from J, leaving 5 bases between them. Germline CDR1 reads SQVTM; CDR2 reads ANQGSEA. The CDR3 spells CSVTVQETQYF. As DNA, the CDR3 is TGCAGCGTTACAGTCCAAGAGACCCAGTACTTC.

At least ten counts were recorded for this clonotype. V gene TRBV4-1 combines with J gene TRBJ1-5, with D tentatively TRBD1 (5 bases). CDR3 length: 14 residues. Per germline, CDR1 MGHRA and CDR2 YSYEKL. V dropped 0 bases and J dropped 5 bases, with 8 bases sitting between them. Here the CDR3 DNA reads TGCGCCAGCAGCCAAGATGGGGGATATCAGCCCCAGCATTTT. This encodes CASSQDGGYQPQHF.

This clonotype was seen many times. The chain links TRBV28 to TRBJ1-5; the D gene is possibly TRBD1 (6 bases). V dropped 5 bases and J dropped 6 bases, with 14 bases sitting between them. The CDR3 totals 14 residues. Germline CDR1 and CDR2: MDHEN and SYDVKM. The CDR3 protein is CASSLRGGGQPQHF. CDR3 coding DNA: TGTGCCAGCAGTCTCAGAGGGGGGGGTCAGCCCCAGCATTTT.

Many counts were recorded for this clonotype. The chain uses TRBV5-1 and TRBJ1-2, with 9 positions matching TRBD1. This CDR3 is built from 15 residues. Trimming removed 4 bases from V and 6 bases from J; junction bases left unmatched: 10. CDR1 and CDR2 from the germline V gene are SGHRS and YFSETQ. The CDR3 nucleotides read TGCGCCAGCAGCCCTGGGACAGGGAAAGAAAATGGCTACACCTTC. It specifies CASSPGTGKENGYTF.

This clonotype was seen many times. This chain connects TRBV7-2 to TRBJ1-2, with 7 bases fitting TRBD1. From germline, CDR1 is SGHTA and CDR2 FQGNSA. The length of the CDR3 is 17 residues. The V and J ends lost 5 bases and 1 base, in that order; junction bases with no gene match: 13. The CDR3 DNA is TGTGCCAGCAGCCCCTCGAGGGGGACAGTCCTTAACTATGGCTACACCTTC. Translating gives CASSPSRGTVLNYGYTF.